This TCR beta chain was sequenced for a study of blood T cell repertoires in COVID-19. The wider study: Researchers got acute and convalescent COVID-19 samples from the United States, Italy and Spain. Nucleic acid was either cDNA or gDNA, and it came from T cells, B-cell-depleted T cells, or PBMCs.

The germline gives CDR1 SNHLY, CDR2 FYNNEI. The CDR3 is 14 amino acids. V shed 5 bases, J shed 0 bases, and the junction held 2 bases outside the gene matches. Per the original methods: From reference gene primer amplification, estimates of nucleated cell counts were derived. Clones were read by immunoSEQ multiplex PCR, and TCRdb kept only the in-frame ones, dropping some. The V and J calls and clone size are taken from that table; D and trimming were inferred from the DNA. The sample gives roughly 230,000 clones, about 87% of which show up once; about 1.8% is in the top ten. Material: peripheral blood. V is TRBV2 and J is TRBJ2-5, with TRBD1 matching over 8 bases. This clonotype was sampled from a man between 65 and 80 years old with acute or convalescent COVID-19. The CDR3 protein is CASSQDRDQETQYF. The CDR3 bases are TGTGCCAGCAGTCAGGACAGGGACCAAGAGACCCAGTACTTC.